The 25 T cell receptor beta chains below all came from one sample that was sequenced in a study of blood T cell repertoires in COVID-19. TCRdb's copy holds only in-frame clones and misses some; the assay was immunoSEQ multiplex PCR. This sample has about 180,000 clones, with approximately 88% found just once. Sequenced sample: peripheral blood. The receptors were gathered from a young woman with acute or convalescent COVID-19.

The chain has TRBV28 and TRBJ2-3, with a weak D call TRBD2 (6 bases). V lost 2 bases and J lost 0, with 9 bases in between. Germline-derived CDR1 and CDR2 are MDHEN and SYDVKM. CDR3 size: 15 residues. The CDR3 loop is CASSLGLASTDTQYF. Written as DNA, the CDR3 is TGTGCCAGCAGTTTAGGTCTAGCGAGCACAGATACGCAGTATTTT.

The V call is TRBV5-1, the J call TRBJ2-5; no clear D gene. Looked up from germline, CDR1 is SGHRS and CDR2 is YFSETQ. The CDR3 totals 12 residues. V gave up 7 bases and J gave up 7 bases, with 14 bases separating them. CDR3 region: CASSQNVGTQYF. Written as DNA, the CDR3 is TGCGCCAGCTCCCAGAATGTTGGGACCCAGTACTTC. Based on the CDR3 plus reference TRBV5-1 and TRBJ2-5, the full variable domain is KAGVTQTPRYLIKTRGQQVTLSCSPISGHRSVSWYQQTPGQGLQFLFEYFSETQRNKGNFPGRFSGRQFSNSRSEMNVSTLELGDSALYLCASSQNVGTQYFGPGTRLLVL.

The genes are TRBV27 and TRBJ2-7; 16 bases agree with TRBD2. The CDR3 loop spans 19 amino acids. V was clipped by 0 bases and J by 4 bases; unmatched bases: 9. Per the germline V gene, CDR1 is MNHEY and CDR2 is SMNVEV (reference sequence). The CDR3 DNA is TGTGCCAGCAGTTTATCGGGACTAGCGGGAGGGTTAAGGAGTTACGAGCAGTACTTC. Translated: CASSLSGLAGGLRSYEQYF.

The chain has TRBV28 and TRBJ1-1; D not certain. Trimming removed 8 bases at V and 11 bases at J, with 15 bases between. There are 11 residues in the CDR3. Germline loops: CDR1 MDHEN, CDR2 SYDVKM. As DNA, the CDR3 is TGTGCCAGCCGCTCCTACGCGTGGGCTTTCTTT. Translated: CASRSYAWAFF.

The chain combines TRBV19 with TRBJ1-6; unclear D gene. The V and J ends lost 6 bases and 3 bases respectively, with 15 bases between them. CDR3 length equals 16 residues. Germline CDR1 LNHDA, CDR2 SQIVND (reference sequence). In DNA, the CDR3 is TGTGCCAGTAGCGAGGGCCAGGCTTTCTATAATTCACCCCTCCACTTT. Translated, it gives CASSEGQAFYNSPLHF. Based on the CDR3 plus reference TRBV19 and TRBJ1-6, the full variable domain is DGGITQSPKYLFRKEGQNVTLSCEQNLNHDAMYWYRQDPGQGLRLIYYSQIVNDFQKGDIAEGYSVSREKKESFPLTVTSAQKNPTAFYLCASSEGQAFYNSPLHFGNGTRLTVT.

The V call is TRBV27, the J call TRBJ2-3; perhaps TRBD1 as D (5 bases). V was clipped by 4 bases and J by 3 bases, with 11 bases between them. Per the germline V gene, CDR1 is MNHEY and CDR2 is SMNVEV (reference sequence). CDR3 length: 14 amino acids. The CDR3 DNA reads as TGTGCCAGCAGTTGGTCAGGGTTGACAGATACGCAGTATTTT. This encodes CASSWSGLTDTQYF.

The J gene is TRBJ1-1, the V gene TRBV5-1, with D uncertain. V lost 0 bases to trimming and J lost 5 bases, with 5 bases between them. Germline CDR1 reads SGHRS; CDR2 reads YFSETQ. The CDR3 is 12 residues long. CDR3 sequence (DNA): TGCGCCAGCAGCTTGGCGGAGACTGAAGCTTTCTTT. It codes for CASSLAETEAFF.

This chain joins TRBV11-3 and TRBJ2-3; 8 bases are a match to TRBD2. Germline CDR1 reads SGHNT; CDR2 reads YENEEA. The CDR3 loop spans 16 amino acids. V gave up 0 bases and J gave up 2 bases; unmatched junction bases: 4. The CDR3 coding sequence is TGTGCCAGCAGCTTAGAACTAGCGGACTACACAGATACGCAGTATTTT. Amino acids: CASSLELADYTDTQYF.

This clone turned up a few times. The chain is built from TRBV24-1 and TRBJ2-2, with TRBD2 as a possible D gene (5 bases). The germline V gene has CDR1 KGHDR and CDR2 SFDVKD. The CDR3 sequence is 13 residues long. V lost 3 bases to trimming and J lost 6 bases, with 7 bases between them. The CDR3 here is CATSDILAGELFF. Here the CDR3 DNA reads TGTGCCACCAGTGATATACTAGCCGGGGAGCTGTTTTTT.

In the case of this clone: Other DNA sequences in the sample encode the same CDR3. The gene calls are TRBV7-6 and TRBJ1-2; D is undetermined. CDR1 SGHVS and CDR2 FNYEAQ come from the germline V gene. The V and J ends lost 1 base and 2 bases respectively, with 5 bases between them. CDR3 length: 13 amino acids. CDR3 loop: CASSLDSNYGYTF. CDR3 nucleotides: TGTGCCAGCAGCTTAGACAGCAACTATGGCTACACCTTC.

The genes are TRBV5-1 and TRBJ2-1, with 7 bases aligning to TRBD2. This CDR3 spans 15 amino acids. Germline V gene lookup returns CDR1 SGHRS and CDR2 YFSETQ. Trimming took 1 base from V and 8 from J; bases not matched to a gene: 9. The CDR3 protein is CASSLTSAMLDEQFF. The CDR3 DNA is TGCGCCAGCAGCTTGACTAGCGCCATGCTCGATGAGCAGTTCTTC. The complete variable domain, with remaining parts taken from reference TRBV5-1 and TRBJ2-1, reads KAGVTQTPRYLIKTRGQQVTLSCSPISGHRSVSWYQQTPGQGLQFLFEYFSETQRNKGNFPGRFSGRQFSNSRSEMNVSTLELGDSALYLCASSLTSAMLDEQFFGPGTRLTVL.

This clone came up once. This chain uses TRBV6-6 with TRBJ1-2, with D hard to call. The CDR3 spans 12 residues. Trimming cost V 6 bases and J 4 bases, with 9 bases left between them. Germline assignment: CDR1 MNHNY and CDR2 SVGAGI (reference sequence). CDR3 nucleotides: TGTGCCAGCAGCGGAGGTTCCTATGGCTACACCTTC. Translated: CASSGGSYGYTF.

The chain is built from TRBV30 and TRBJ2-3, with 7 nucleotides matching TRBD2. J lost 4 bases, V lost 2 bases, and 9 bases had no gene match. Germline CDR1 reads GTSNPN; CDR2 reads SVGIG (reference sequence). The CDR3 has 15 residues. The CDR3 loop reads CAWSKPAGRADTQYF. The CDR3 nucleotides are TGTGCCTGGAGTAAACCTGCGGGGAGGGCAGATACGCAGTATTTT.

The genes are TRBV28 and TRBJ2-2, with 11 bases identical to TRBD1. CDR3 size: 14 residues. V lost 10 bases to trimming and J lost 3 bases; unmatched junction nucleotides: 4. Germline V gene sequence: CDR1 MDHEN, CDR2 SYDVKM. CDR3 sequence: CATPGQGDTGELFF. The CDR3 bases are TGTGCCACACCGGGACAGGGGGACACCGGGGAGCTGTTTTTT.

This sequence joins TRBV7-2 and TRBJ2-3; D unresolved. Trimming took 5 bases from V and 6 from J, leaving 15 bases between them. Germline V CDR1 and CDR2: SGHTA, FQGNSA. This CDR3 comprises 14 residues. The CDR3 sequence is CASSPVGRVDTQYF. As DNA, the CDR3 is TGTGCCAGCAGCCCTGTGGGTCGGGTCGATACGCAGTATTTT. The entire variable domain, with the rest obtained from reference TRBV7-2 and TRBJ2-3, is as follows: GAGVSQSPSNKVTEKGKDVELRCDPISGHTALYWYRQSLGQGLEFLIYFQGNSAPDKSGLPSDRFSAERTGGSVSTLTIQRTQQEDSAVYLCASSPVGRVDTQYFGPGTRLTVL.

This clone was picked up one time. In nucleotides, the CDR3 is TGTGCCTCGATTGAGTACTTTGGAAACACCATATATTTT. Translated: CASIEYFGNTIYF. The rearrangement uses TRBV28 and TRBJ1-3; no clear D. V lost 11 bases to trimming and J lost 3 bases, with 14 bases between them. Germline CDR1 MDHEN, CDR2 SYDVKM. The CDR3 is 13 residues long. The full variable domain, rest sourced from reference TRBV28 and TRBJ1-3, is DVKVTQSSRYLVKRTGEKVFLECVQDMDHENMFWYRQDPGLGLRLIYFSYDVKMKEKGDIPEGYSVSREKKERFSLILESASTNQTSMYLCASIEYFGNTIYFGEGSWLTVV.

V gene TRBV10-3 combines with J gene TRBJ2-1; D is possibly TRBD2 (6 bases). CDR1 is ENHRY and CDR2 is SYGVKD in the germline V gene. Trimming cost V 9 bases and J 6 bases, with 15 bases left between them. This CDR3 region has 13 residues. The CDR3: CAIARDWRNEQFF. CDR3 nucleotide sequence: TGTGCCATTGCCCGGGACTGGCGCAATGAGCAGTTCTTC.

This clone was observed once. The CDR3 DNA follows: TGTGCCAGTAGAATATCCATCACAGATACGCAGTATTTT. This encodes CASRISITDTQYF. The rearrangement uses TRBV5-4 and TRBJ2-3; D remains ambiguous. Trimming pared 8 bases from V and 2 bases from J, leaving 12 bases between. Germline V gene lookup returns CDR1 SGHNT and CDR2 YYREEE (reference sequence). The CDR3 sequence is 13 residues long.

V usage is TRBV12-3 or TRBV12-4 and J usage is TRBJ2-1; 7 nucleotides line up with TRBD1. V lost 4 bases and J lost 9; bases outside the gene matches: 3. The CDR3 runs 12 residues. Here the CDR3 DNA reads TGTGCCAGCAGTTCGACAGGGATTGAGCAGTTCTTC. Encoded protein: CASSSTGIEQFF.

V gene TRBV14 combines with J gene TRBJ1-1; D remains unclear. V gave up 1 base and J gave up 10 bases, with 7 bases separating them. The CDR3 spans 11 residues. The germline gives CDR1 SGHDN, CDR2 FVKESK. The chain's CDR3 is CASSQGRGAFF. CDR3 DNA: TGTGCCAGCAGCCAAGGGCGGGGAGCTTTCTTT.

The V and J genes are TRBV28 and TRBJ1-1; 7 bases fit TRBD1. V lost 10 bases to trimming and J lost 11 bases; unmatched junction nucleotides: 4. CDR1 and CDR2 (germline): MDHEN, SYDVKM. The CDR3 length is 9 residues. CDR3 in DNA: TGTGCCACCGGGACAGAGGCTTTCTTT. This translates into CATGTEAFF. The full variable domain, rest sourced from reference TRBV28 and TRBJ1-1, is DVKVTQSSRYLVKRTGEKVFLECVQDMDHENMFWYRQDPGLGLRLIYFSYDVKMKEKGDIPEGYSVSREKKERFSLILESASTNQTSMYLCATGTEAFFGQGTRLTVV.

This chain joins TRBV30 and TRBJ2-1; 8 positions agree with TRBD2. The length of the CDR3 is 13 residues. The J segment lost 9 bases and the V segment lost 1 base, leaving 5 bases of the junction unmatched. Germline V gene data show CDR1 as GTSNPN and CDR2 as SVGIG (reference sequence). The CDR3 loop is CAWSAGLDFEQFF. The CDR3 DNA reads as TGTGCCTGGAGTGCGGGACTAGATTTTGAGCAGTTCTTC.

V is TRBV18 and J is TRBJ2-1, with a weak D call TRBD2 (6 bases). Germline V gene sequence: CDR1 KGHSH, CDR2 LQKENI. The V end was cut by 6 bases, the J end by 7 bases, with 13 bases between. This CDR3 contains 13 residues. The CDR3 region is CASSYGTVNEQFF. CDR3 DNA: TGTGCCAGCTCCTATGGGACTGTTAATGAGCAGTTCTTC.

The chain carries TRBV5-1 and TRBJ1-2; D remains unclear. V lost 0 bases, J lost 0 bases, and 3 bases lay in between. Germline CDR1 reads SGHRS; CDR2 reads YFSETQ. The CDR3 totals 13 residues. CDR3 nucleotides: TGCGCCAGCAGCTTGGCGGCTAACTATGGCTACACCTTC. It codes for CASSLAANYGYTF.

This rearrangement joins TRBV5-1 to TRBJ1-2, with D unclear. V gave up 0 bases and J gave up 8 bases, with 17 bases separating them. The CDR3 has 15 amino acids. Germline V gene lookup returns CDR1 SGHRS and CDR2 YFSETQ. CDR3 region: CASSLESANFVGYTF. CDR3 nucleotides: TGCGCCAGCAGCTTGGAGTCCGCGAACTTTGTGGGCTACACCTTC.